The rows below give T cell receptor beta chains drawn from one sample of a study of T cell responses to AZD1222 COVID-19 vaccine. The table came from immunoSEQ multiplex PCR; TCRdb's copy has only in-frame clones and leaves some out. In the table there are under 200,000 clones, about nine tenths of which are singletons. The material sequenced was peripheral blood, taken on day 0 of AZD1222 vaccination. The receptor set was obtained from an adult in good health. The CDR3 runs from the conserved cysteine through the conserved F or W. A D gene is named only where the DNA matches it firmly. Some rows mark clone size as missing; the rest say once, few, many or name a class of expanded clone.

.	TRBJ1-6	TRBV7-9	.	TGTGCCAGCAGCCCCCCGGGGCCCAATAATTCACCCCTCCACTTT	CASSPPGPNNSPLHF
.	TRBJ1-1	TRBV29-1	.	TGCAGCGTTGAATTGGGGAGAGCTGAAGCTTTCTTT	CSVELGRAEAFF
.	TRBJ1-1	TRBV30	.	TGTGCCTGGCAGTCCGCCGGGACAAGGAACACTGAAGCTTTCTTT	CAWQSAGTRNTEAFF
.	TRBJ1-5	TRBV7-2	.	TGTGCCAGCAGCCGAGGCGGGAATCAGCCCCAGCATTTT	CASSRGGNQPQHF
once	TRBJ2-6	TRBV18	.	TGTGCCAGCTCACCACAGGTTCAATCTGGGGCCAACGTCCTGACTTTC	CASSPQVQSGANVLTF
.	TRBJ2-7	TRBV9	TRBD1	TGTGCCAGCAGCGTAGGTCCGGGACAGGGTCCCTACGAGCAGTACTTC	CASSVGPGQGPYEQYF
few	TRBJ1-1	TRBV6-2/TRBV6-3	TRBD1	TGTGCCAGCACCCCAAGGACAGGGAAAACCACTGAAGCTTTCTTT	CASTPRTGKTTEAFF
.	TRBJ1-5	TRBV19	.	TGTGCCAGTAGTATAAGCCATCAGCCCCAGCATTTT	CASSISHQPQHF
.	TRBJ1-5	TRBV4-2	.	TGTGCCAGCAGCGCCGTCCGGGCGGGGGGCGGTCAGCCCCAGCATTTT	CASSAVRAGGGQPQHF
.	TRBJ1-2	TRBV6-1	.	TGTGCCAGCAGTGAACCCCCCAGATATGGCTACACCTTC	CASSEPPRYGYTF
.	TRBJ1-2	TRBV15	.	TGTGCCACCAGCAGTCCATTCTTGACTCCCGTGGATGGCTACACCTTC	CATSSPFLTPVDGYTF
.	TRBJ2-7	TRBV19	.	TGTGCCAGTCGCCCTCGGGGTGCAGGGGTCGAGCAGTACTTC	CASRPRGAGVEQYF
once	TRBJ2-5	TRBV19	.	TGTGCCAGTAGCATTGCCCGACAAGAGACCCAGTACTTC	CASSIARQETQYF
.	TRBJ2-3	TRBV5-5	TRBD1	TGTGCCAGCAGCGGATACAGGGGGCCGGCCACAGATACGCAGTATTTT	CASSGYRGPATDTQYF
.	TRBJ2-3	TRBV6-1	.	TGTGCCAGCAGTGAAACGAATGGAGTCGGAACCCAGTATTTT	CASSETNGVGTQYF
.	TRBJ2-1	TRBV19	.	TGTGCCAGTAAGCAAAGCTCCTACAATGAGCAGTTCTTC	CASKQSSYNEQFF
.	TRBJ2-7	TRBV6-5	TRBD1	TGTGCCAGCAGTTACGCGGCAGGGGGACCGTACGAGCAGTACTTC	CASSYAAGGPYEQYF
.	TRBJ2-1	TRBV6-2/TRBV6-3	.	TGTGCCAGCAGTCCCGGGACACTTTCCTACAATGAGCAGTTCTTC	CASSPGTLSYNEQFF
once	TRBJ1-4	TRBV29-1	.	TGCAGCGTTGCCACCCGGGGCCTTAATGAAAAACTGTTTTTT	CSVATRGLNEKLFF
few	TRBJ1-1	TRBV6-2/TRBV6-3	.	TGTGCCAGCAGTTACCCAGTCAGCACTGAAGCTTTCTTT	CASSYPVSTEAFF
.	TRBJ1-1	TRBV20-1	TRBD1	TGCAGTGCTAGTAGACAGGGGGACAAAGCTTTCTTT	CSASRQGDKAFF
.	TRBJ1-6	TRBV18	TRBD1	TGTGCCAGCTCACAAGACAGGGATCATTCACCCCTCCACTTT	CASSQDRDHSPLHF
few	TRBJ1-5	TRBV2	.	TGTGCCAGCAGGAGGGTAGTAGGGAATCAGCCCCAGCATTTT	CASRRVVGNQPQHF
few	TRBJ2-1	TRBV7-9	TRBD2	TGTGCCAGCAGAGGCGGGAGCTCCTACAATGAGCAGTTCTTC	CASRGGSSYNEQFF
once	TRBJ2-2	TRBV11-1	.	TGTGCCAGCAGCCCAACCCGCCGGGTGGTCACCGGGGAGCTGTTTTTT	CASSPTRRVVTGELFF
.	TRBJ2-1	TRBV7-9	.	TGTGCCAGCAGCTTAGCGGGACACCCTGAGCAGTTCTTC	CASSLAGHPEQFF
.	TRBJ2-5	TRBV7-3	.	TGTGCCAGCAGCTCTCTAGGGGGGACCCAAGAGACCCAGTACTTC	CASSSLGGTQETQYF
.	TRBJ2-6	TRBV7-7	.	TGTGCTAGCAGCTCACAGGGAGCCGGGGCCAACGTCCTGACTTTC	CASSSQGAGANVLTF
.	TRBJ2-3	TRBV7-9	TRBD2	TGTGCCAGCAGCTTAGGCGGGACGGCTAGTGGGAGGGCAGATACGCAGTATTTT	CASSLGGTASGRADTQYF
.	TRBJ1-1	TRBV3-1/TRBV3-2	.	TGTGCCAGCAGCCAAGACAGGGGAAGCAACACTGAAGCTTTCTTT	CASSQDRGSNTEAFF
once	TRBJ1-2	TRBV27	.	TGTGCCAGCACCCCAGCAGGCCGATTCTATGGCTACACCTTC	CASTPAGRFYGYTF
few	TRBJ1-1	TRBV27	TRBD1	TGTGCCAGCAGCTGGGGGACAGACCCCTTCGGCACTGAAGCTTTCTTT	CASSWGTDPFGTEAFF
.	TRBJ1-2	TRBV6-5	.	TGTGCCAGCAGGTCCGTCTCTGAGGGCTACACCTTC	CASRSVSEGYTF
once	TRBJ1-6	TRBV19	TRBD1	TGTGCCAGTACCACGATGGACAGGGGGCGCCTTTCACCCCTCCACTTT	CASTTMDRGRLSPLHF
.	TRBJ1-6	TRBV6-5	TRBD1	TGTGCCAGCAGATGGACAGGGAGGAATTCACCCCTCCACTTT	CASRWTGRNSPLHF
.	TRBJ1-5	TRBV27	TRBD1	TGTGCCAGCAGTCTAGGACAGGGGGGCCAGCCCCAGCATTTT	CASSLGQGGQPQHF
.	TRBJ1-2	TRBV29-1	TRBD1	TGCAGCGCCCCGCAGGGGGCGGAGGGCTACACCTTC	CSAPQGAEGYTF
.	TRBJ1-2	TRBV4-3	TRBD1	TGCGCCAGCAGCCAACGGGACAGCGGGGATGGCTACACCTTC	CASSQRDSGDGYTF
.	TRBJ1-1	TRBV27	.	TGTGCCAGCAGTTTAAGGGGCCCCGGGACAGCTTTCTTT	CASSLRGPGTAFF
.	TRBJ2-2	TRBV7-6	TRBD1	TGTGCCAGCAGCCCTTACAGGGGGGACACCGGGGAGCTGTTTTTT	CASSPYRGDTGELFF
.	TRBJ2-7	TRBV19	.	TGTGCCAGTAAGGCAGGGGCCGGGGGATCCTACGAGCAGTACTTC	CASKAGAGGSYEQYF
.	TRBJ1-2	TRBV11-2	TRBD1	TGTGCCAGCAGCTTAGATCGAGTAGAGAGGACAGGGATCGATGGCTACACCTTC	CASSLDRVERTGIDGYTF
.	TRBJ2-3	TRBV10-3	.	TGTGCCATCAGTGACAGGGGGGTGACAGATACGCAGTATTTT	CAISDRGVTDTQYF
.	TRBJ1-6	TRBV6-5	.	TGTGCCAGCAAACCCGGACAGTATAATTCACCCCTCCACTTT	CASKPGQYNSPLHF
.	TRBJ1-2	TRBV7-2	TRBD1	TGTGCCAGCAGCCCGATGACAGGGGAGAACTATGGCTACACCTTC	CASSPMTGENYGYTF
.	TRBJ2-5	TRBV27	.	TGTGCCAGCAGTCCCATAATCGGATCAACCCAAGAGACCCAGTACTTC	CASSPIIGSTQETQYF
.	TRBJ1-1	TRBV19	TRBD1	TGTGCCAGTAGTATCGGGACAGTCCACACTGAAGCTTTCTTT	CASSIGTVHTEAFF
.	TRBJ1-1	TRBV5-1	.	TGCGCCAGCAGCTTGGTCCCAAACACTGAAGCTTTCTTT	CASSLVPNTEAFF
.	TRBJ2-1	TRBV19	TRBD1	TGTGCCAGTAGAGTAGACAGGGGGCTTCCTTTCTCCTACAATGAGCAGTTCTTC	CASRVDRGLPFSYNEQFF
.	TRBJ2-5	TRBV11-3	.	TGTGCCAGCAGCTTACAGGGGATCCAAGAGACCCAGTACTTC	CASSLQGIQETQYF
.	TRBJ1-2	TRBV4-2	TRBD1	TGTGCCAGCAGACTTGGGACAGCAGCTAACTATGGCTACACCTTC	CASRLGTAANYGYTF
.	TRBJ2-7	TRBV3-1/TRBV3-2	.	TGTGCCAGCAGCCAGAGCAGGGCGGCGCAGTACTTC	CASSQSRAAQYF
once	TRBJ1-2	TRBV7-6	.	TGTGCCAGCAGCTTAGAAGGGTATCTGGCCGATGGCTACACCTTC	CASSLEGYLADGYTF